This T cell receptor (beta chain) was obtained from a study of blood T cell repertoires in COVID-19. The wider study: The samples span acute and convalescent COVID-19 from the United States, Italy and Spain. The analysed material was cDNA or gDNA that came from T cells, B-cell-depleted T cells, or PBMCs.

Under the authors' procedure: Quantification of nucleated cells was approximated via reference gene primer amplification. Profiling relied on immunoSEQ multiplex PCR, and the TCRdb table lists in-frame clones only, not all of them. That table supplies the V and J calls and clone size; D and trimming were determined from the DNA. The data show about 240,000 clones, with roughly nine tenths seen just once and just over 7% held by the top ten. V lost 9 bases and J 4 bases, leaving 16 bases between the germline ends. Per germline, CDR1 SGHNT and CDR2 YYREEE (reference sequence). The CDR3 is 13 residues long.

The source is a man aged 55 to 70 who had recovered from COVID-19. The source material was peripheral blood. The chain combines TRBV5-4 with TRBJ2-5, with D perhaps TRBD1 (5 bases). The CDR3 DNA is TGTGCCATCACCCAGGGTGGTGTAGAGACCCAGTACTTC. Protein sequence: CAITQGGVETQYF.